This T cell receptor (beta chain) came from a study of cytomegalovirus exposure and HLA in healthy donors. Points from the study as a whole: A few CMV-associated chains were confirmed in vitro to be specific for CMV antigens.

In the case of this clone: Its antigen is as yet unknown.

The PCR used 60 Vbeta and 13 Jbeta primers. Profiling relied on immunoSEQ multiplex PCR, and the TCRdb table lists in-frame clones only, not all of them. The sample has approximately 190,000 clones, about 83% seen once. The V and J ends lost 3 bases and 2 bases respectively, with 8 bases between them. The CDR3 loop spans 13 amino acids. CDR1 is SEHNR, CDR2 FQNEAQ, per germline (reference sequence). The chain links TRBV7-9 to TRBJ2-7; D may be TRBD1 (6 bases). The sequence came from a man aged 35 to 55 in good health and CMV-seropositive. Specimen: PBMCs. The CDR3 loop reads CASSFGQTYEQYF. The CDR3 DNA sequence: TGTGCCAGCAGCTTTGGACAGACCTACGAGCAGTACTTC. Variable domain in full (rest from reference TRBV7-9 and TRBJ2-7): DTGVSQNPRHKITKRGQNVTFRCDPISEHNRLYWYRQTLGQGPEFLTYFQNEAQLEKSRLLSDRFSAERPKGSFSTLEIQRTEQGDSAMYLCASSFGQTYEQYFGPGTRLTVT.